This T cell receptor beta chain comes out of a study of cytomegalovirus exposure and HLA in healthy donors. Whole-study results and caveats: There were some public TCRs occurring in many donors, but most TCR sequences were rare.

13 Jbeta primers and 60 Vbeta primers were used for the PCR. Sequencing was performed with immunoSEQ multiplex PCR; in TCRdb, only in-frame clones are kept and a portion is missing. Among about 180,000 clones listed, over 70% were seen once. Note on this clone: What it binds is unknown.

The sample consisted of PBMCs. The TCR originated in a man younger than 35 in good health and CMV-seronegative.

CDR3 protein: CASSFGQPPPGELFF. The DNA for the CDR3 is TGTGCCAGCAGCTTTGGGCAGCCCCCTCCCGGGGAGCTGTTTTTT. The V call is TRBV7-9, the J call TRBJ2-2; D unclear. Trimming cost V 3 bases and J 6 bases, with 14 bases left between them. Germline V gene data show CDR1 as SEHNR and CDR2 as FQNEAQ (reference sequence). There are 15 residues in the CDR3.